Listed below are T cell receptor beta chains from one sample, sequenced in a study of beta chain features in type 1 diabetes. Some clones are missing from TCRdb's copy, which holds only in-frame ones; the method was immunoSEQ multiplex PCR. This table has about 650,000 clones, over 10% appearing once. Sequencing was done on a sample of naive CD4+ T cells from blood. Receptors originate from a young man with type 1 diabetes. CDR3s include the opening cysteine and the closing phenylalanine or tryptophan. The D gene is left open where the match is weak. Clone size, where shown, is once, few, many, or a class for clones that have expanded.

cdr3_nt: TGTGCCAGCAGCGTAGTGACACCCTCTTTTGGTTCACCCCTCCACTTT
cdr3_aa: CASSVVTPSFGSPLHF
v_call: TRBV9
j_call: TRBJ1-6
clone_size: few
d_call: NA

cdr3_nt: TGTGCCAGCAGCGAGGACAGGAATAGGCCCCAGCATTTT
cdr3_aa: CASSEDRNRPQHF
v_call: TRBV7-8
j_call: TRBJ1-5
clone_size: few
d_call: TRBD1

cdr3_nt: TGTGCCAGCAGCTTAAACTCTGGGGCAGGACAAGAGACCCAGTACTTC
cdr3_aa: CASSLNSGAGQETQYF
v_call: TRBV11-2
j_call: TRBJ2-5
clone_size: few
d_call: NA

cdr3_nt: TGTGCCAGCAGCCCTCTAGACAGGGGACATGGCTACACCTTC
cdr3_aa: CASSPLDRGHGYTF
v_call: TRBV11-2
j_call: TRBJ1-2
clone_size: few
d_call: TRBD1

cdr3_nt: TGTGCCAGCAGCTTATCAGAAGGGGGCTACGAGCAGTACTTC
cdr3_aa: CASSLSEGGYEQYF
v_call: TRBV11-1
j_call: TRBJ2-7
clone_size: few
d_call: NA

cdr3_nt: TGTGCCAGCGGTGGGGGGGACTTCAATCAGCCCCAGCATTTT
cdr3_aa: CASGGGDFNQPQHF
v_call: TRBV6-5
j_call: TRBJ1-5
clone_size: few
d_call: NA

cdr3_nt: TGTGCCAGCTCAGGCAGCACAGATACGCAGTATTTT
cdr3_aa: CASSGSTDTQYF
v_call: TRBV18
j_call: TRBJ2-3
clone_size: few
d_call: NA

cdr3_nt: TGTGCCTCCGGTCAGGCTAATACGCAGTATTTT
cdr3_aa: CASGQANTQYF
v_call: TRBV30
j_call: TRBJ2-3
clone_size: NA
d_call: NA

cdr3_nt: TGTGCCAGCAGTGAAAGCGTGAGAGATACGCAGTATTTT
cdr3_aa: CASSESVRDTQYF
v_call: TRBV25-1
j_call: TRBJ2-3
clone_size: NA
d_call: NA

cdr3_nt: TGTGCCAGCAGCATTGACAGGGGAGACACTGAAGCTTTCTTT
cdr3_aa: CASSIDRGDTEAFF
v_call: TRBV9
j_call: TRBJ1-1
clone_size: few
d_call: TRBD1

cdr3_nt: TGTGCCAGCAGCCGGTCCGGGACACCAACCTACGAGCAGTACTTC
cdr3_aa: CASSRSGTPTYEQYF
v_call: TRBV28
j_call: TRBJ2-7
clone_size: NA
d_call: NA

cdr3_nt: TGTGCCAGCAGCCCTAGGATGTCTGGAAACACCATATATTTT
cdr3_aa: CASSPRMSGNTIYF
v_call: TRBV6-5
j_call: TRBJ1-3
clone_size: few
d_call: NA

cdr3_nt: TGTGCCAGCAGCGTAGGCGGGGCTGGGGCCAACGTCCTGACTTTC
cdr3_aa: CASSVGGAGANVLTF
v_call: TRBV9
j_call: TRBJ2-6
clone_size: few
d_call: NA

cdr3_nt: TGTGCCAGCAGCGCAGGAATCTACGAGCAGTACTTC
cdr3_aa: CASSAGIYEQYF
v_call: TRBV6-1
j_call: TRBJ2-7
clone_size: NA
d_call: NA

cdr3_nt: TGTGCCAGCAGCCCGGGGGGAGTAACAAAGCAGTACTTC
cdr3_aa: CASSPGGVTKQYF
v_call: TRBV14
j_call: TRBJ2-7
clone_size: NA
d_call: TRBD2

cdr3_nt: TGTGCCAGCAGTCTAGACTTCCGACAGGGGATAGCCCATGAGCAGTTCTTC
cdr3_aa: CASSLDFRQGIAHEQFF
v_call: TRBV27
j_call: TRBJ2-1
clone_size: NA
d_call: TRBD1

cdr3_nt: TGCAGCGTCATACCCGGGACAGCAAACTACGAGCAGTACTTC
cdr3_aa: CSVIPGTANYEQYF
v_call: TRBV29-1
j_call: TRBJ2-7
clone_size: few
d_call: TRBD1

cdr3_nt: TGCGCCAGCACGATGGGGGACGGAAGCACTGAAGCTTTCTTT
cdr3_aa: CASTMGDGSTEAFF
v_call: TRBV5-1
j_call: TRBJ1-1
clone_size: NA
d_call: NA

cdr3_nt: TGTGCCAGCAGCTTGGTAGGTGTGCCAGATACGCAGTATTTT
cdr3_aa: CASSLVGVPDTQYF
v_call: TRBV5-6
j_call: TRBJ2-3
clone_size: NA
d_call: NA